This is a list of T cell receptor beta chains from one sample in a study of OX40 agonist ivuxolimab in advanced cancers. Profiling relied on immunoSEQ multiplex PCR, and the TCRdb table lists in-frame clones only, not all of them. This table has more than 80,000 clones, around 87% appearing once. Sequencing used CD4+ or CD8+ T cells sorted from blood, obtained in a trial of the OX40 agonist ivuxolimab. Receptor source: an adult with an advanced solid tumor such as melanoma, head and neck, liver or kidney cancer. CDR3s include the opening cysteine and the closing phenylalanine or tryptophan. A D gene is named only where the DNA matches it firmly. The size entry is marked missing in some rows and otherwise reads once, few, many or a size class.

length,J,V,size,D,CDR3,DNA
12,TRBJ1-2,TRBV5-1,NA,NA,CASSLAGDGYTF,TGCGCCAGCAGCTTGGCAGGGGATGGCTACACCTTC
18,TRBJ1-4,TRBV29-1,NA,TRBD1,CSAVAKGGDRGLGEKLFF,TGCAGCGCTGTGGCGAAGGGGGGGGACAGGGGGCTCGGTGAAAAACTGTTTTTT
15,TRBJ1-5,TRBV28,few,TRBD1,CASSEGAMDNQPQHF,TGTGCCAGCAGTGAGGGGGCGATGGACAATCAGCCCCAGCATTTT
15,TRBJ1-6,TRBV7-6,few,NA,CASSQEGTENSPLHF,TGTGCCAGCAGCCAGGAGGGGACGGAGAATTCACCCCTCCACTTT
17,TRBJ2-1,TRBV7-2,NA,NA,CASSSGPGTQSYNEQFF,TGTGCCAGCAGCTCTGGCCCCGGGACTCAATCCTACAATGAGCAGTTCTTC
13,TRBJ2-5,TRBV6-1,NA,NA,CASNFRTRETQYF,TGTGCCAGCAATTTCAGGACTCGGGAGACCCAGTACTTC
12,TRBJ1-1,TRBV4-3,NA,TRBD1,CASSRRDSEAFF,TGCGCCAGCAGCCGCCGGGACAGCGAAGCTTTCTTT
16,TRBJ2-2,TRBV7-8,once,TRBD2,CASSLARGRSTGELFF,TGTGCCAGCAGCTTAGCCCGCGGGAGGTCCACCGGGGAGCTGTTTTTT
15,TRBJ1-1,TRBV7-2,NA,NA,CASSTGTITNTEAFF,TGTGCCAGCAGCACCGGGACCATTACAAACACTGAAGCTTTCTTT
15,TRBJ2-3,TRBV27,NA,NA,CASSLQLGGTDTQYF,TGTGCCAGCAGTTTACAGCTAGGGGGCACAGATACGCAGTATTTT
15,TRBJ1-5,TRBV4-2,NA,NA,CASSLGAGHNQPQHF,TGTGCCAGCAGCTTGGGGGCGGGGCACAATCAGCCCCAGCATTTT
16,TRBJ2-5,TRBV15,NA,TRBD2,CATSLKRGALTETQYF,TGTGCCACCAGCTTAAAGCGGGGGGCCCTCACGGAGACCCAGTACTTC
12,TRBJ1-5,TRBV19,NA,TRBD1,CASRTGDQPQHF,TGTGCCAGTAGAACAGGGGATCAGCCCCAGCATTTT
16,TRBJ1-2,TRBV19,NA,NA,CASSIAGVAATYGYTF,TGTGCCAGTAGTATAGCCGGCGTGGCCGCAACCTATGGCTACACCTTC
14,TRBJ2-3,TRBV15,NA,NA,CATSRRGRGTTQYF,TGTGCCACCAGCAGGAGGGGACGGGGAACCACGCAGTATTTT
13,TRBJ1-5,TRBV6-5,NA,TRBD1,CASTDRGEGPQHF,TGTGCCAGCACGGACAGGGGGGAGGGGCCCCAGCATTTT
19,TRBJ2-1,TRBV4-2,NA,TRBD2,CASSRILAGGSSSYNEQFF,TGTGCCAGCAGCCGGATCCTAGCGGGGGGTTCCAGCTCCTACAATGAGCAGTTCTTC